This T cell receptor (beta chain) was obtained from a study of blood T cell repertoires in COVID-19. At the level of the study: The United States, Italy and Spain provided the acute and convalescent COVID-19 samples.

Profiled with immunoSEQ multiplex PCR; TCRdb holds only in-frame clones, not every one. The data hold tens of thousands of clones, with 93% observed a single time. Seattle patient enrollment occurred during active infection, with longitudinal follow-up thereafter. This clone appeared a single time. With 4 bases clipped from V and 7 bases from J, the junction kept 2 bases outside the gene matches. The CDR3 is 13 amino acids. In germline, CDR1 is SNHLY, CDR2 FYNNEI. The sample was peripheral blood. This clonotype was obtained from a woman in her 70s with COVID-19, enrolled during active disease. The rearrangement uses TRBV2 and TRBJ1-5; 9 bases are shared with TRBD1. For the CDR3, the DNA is TGTGCCAGCAGTGGGGACAGGGAACAGCCCCAGCATTTT. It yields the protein CASSGDREQPQHF.